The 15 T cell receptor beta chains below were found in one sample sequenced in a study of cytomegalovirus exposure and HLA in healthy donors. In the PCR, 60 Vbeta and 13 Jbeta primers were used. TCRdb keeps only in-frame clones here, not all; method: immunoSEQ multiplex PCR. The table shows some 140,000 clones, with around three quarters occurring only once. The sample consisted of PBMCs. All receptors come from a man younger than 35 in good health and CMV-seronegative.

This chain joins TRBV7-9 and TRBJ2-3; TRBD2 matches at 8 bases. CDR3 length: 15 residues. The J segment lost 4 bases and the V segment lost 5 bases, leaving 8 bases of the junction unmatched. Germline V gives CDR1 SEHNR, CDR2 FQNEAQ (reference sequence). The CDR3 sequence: CASSPPTGGPDTQYF. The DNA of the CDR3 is TGTGCCAGCAGCCCGCCAACGGGGGGGCCAGATACGCAGTATTTT.

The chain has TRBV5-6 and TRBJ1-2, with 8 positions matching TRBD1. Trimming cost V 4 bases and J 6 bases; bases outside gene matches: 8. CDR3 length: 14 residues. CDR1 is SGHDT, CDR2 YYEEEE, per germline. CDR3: CASSPTGGGDGYTF. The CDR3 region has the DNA TGTGCCAGCAGCCCCACAGGGGGAGGCGATGGCTACACCTTC.

In DNA form, the CDR3 reads TGTGCCAGCAGTTTATCACGGGGGACTGAAGCTTTCTTT. Translation: CASSLSRGTEAFF. V usage is TRBV27 and J usage is TRBJ1-1, with D maybe TRBD1 (5 bases). The length of the CDR3 is 13 residues. The germline V gene encodes CDR1 MNHEY and CDR2 SMNVEV (reference sequence). V was cut by 0 bases and J by 5 bases, with 7 bases left in between.

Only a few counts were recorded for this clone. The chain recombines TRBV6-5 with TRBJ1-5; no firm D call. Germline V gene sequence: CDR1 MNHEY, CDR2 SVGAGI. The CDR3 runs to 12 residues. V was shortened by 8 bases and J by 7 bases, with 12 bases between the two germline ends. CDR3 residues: CASRSGPQPQHF. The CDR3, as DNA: TGTGCCAGCCGGAGCGGGCCCCAGCCCCAGCATTTT.

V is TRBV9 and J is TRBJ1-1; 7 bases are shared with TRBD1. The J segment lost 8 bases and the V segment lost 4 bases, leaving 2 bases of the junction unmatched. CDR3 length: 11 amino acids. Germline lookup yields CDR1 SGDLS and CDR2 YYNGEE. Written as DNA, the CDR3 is TGTGCCAGCAGCCAGGGGGGCGAAGCTTTCTTT. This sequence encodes CASSQGGEAFF.

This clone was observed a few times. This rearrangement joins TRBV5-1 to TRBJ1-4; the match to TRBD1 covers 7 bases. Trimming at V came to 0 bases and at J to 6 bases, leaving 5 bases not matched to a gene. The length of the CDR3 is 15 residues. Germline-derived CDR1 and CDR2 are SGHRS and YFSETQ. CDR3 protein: CASSLVPGGDEKLFF. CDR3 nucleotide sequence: TGCGCCAGCAGCTTGGTACCAGGGGGAGATGAAAAACTGTTTTTT. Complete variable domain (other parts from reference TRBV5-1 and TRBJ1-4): KAGVTQTPRYLIKTRGQQVTLSCSPISGHRSVSWYQQTPGQGLQFLFEYFSETQRNKGNFPGRFSGRQFSNSRSEMNVSTLELGDSALYLCASSLVPGGDEKLFFGSGTQLSVL.

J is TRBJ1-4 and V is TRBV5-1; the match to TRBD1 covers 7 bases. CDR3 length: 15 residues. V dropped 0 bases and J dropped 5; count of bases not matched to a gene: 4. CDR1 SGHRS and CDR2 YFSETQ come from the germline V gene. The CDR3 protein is CASSLGDSQNEKLFF. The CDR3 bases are TGCGCCAGCAGCTTGGGGGACAGCCAGAATGAAAAACTGTTTTTT.

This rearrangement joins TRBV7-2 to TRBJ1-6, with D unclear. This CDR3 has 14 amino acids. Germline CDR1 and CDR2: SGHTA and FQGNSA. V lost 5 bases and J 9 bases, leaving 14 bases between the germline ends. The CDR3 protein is CASSPLPGSSPLHF. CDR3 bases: TGTGCCAGCAGCCCTCTCCCCGGGAGTTCACCCCTCCACTTT. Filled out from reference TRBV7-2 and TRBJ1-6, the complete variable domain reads GAGVSQSPSNKVTEKGKDVELRCDPISGHTALYWYRQSLGQGLEFLIYFQGNSAPDKSGLPSDRFSAERTGGSVSTLTIQRTQQEDSAVYLCASSPLPGSSPLHFGNGTRLTVT.

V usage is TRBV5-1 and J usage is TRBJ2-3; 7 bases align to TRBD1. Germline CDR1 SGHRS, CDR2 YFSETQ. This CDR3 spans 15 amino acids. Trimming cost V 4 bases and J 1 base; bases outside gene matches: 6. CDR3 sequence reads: CASSQNRGRTDTQYF. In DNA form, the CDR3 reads TGCGCCAGCAGCCAAAACAGGGGACGCACAGATACGCAGTATTTT.

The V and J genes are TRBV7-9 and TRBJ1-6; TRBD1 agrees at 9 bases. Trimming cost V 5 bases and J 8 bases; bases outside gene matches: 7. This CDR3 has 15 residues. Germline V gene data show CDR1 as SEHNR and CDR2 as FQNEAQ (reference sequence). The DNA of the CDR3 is TGTGCCAGCAGCAGGTCGGGACAGGGATATTCACCCCTCCACTTT. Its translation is CASSRSGQGYSPLHF.

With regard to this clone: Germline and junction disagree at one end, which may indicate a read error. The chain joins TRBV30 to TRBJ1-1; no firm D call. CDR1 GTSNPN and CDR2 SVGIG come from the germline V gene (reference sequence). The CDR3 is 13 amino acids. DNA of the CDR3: TGTGCCTGGACCCCCCCGGGGTACACTGGAGCTTTCTTT. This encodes CAWTPPGYTGAFF. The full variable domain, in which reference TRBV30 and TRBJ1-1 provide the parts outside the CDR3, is SQTIHQWPATLVQPVGSPLSLECTVEGTSNPNLYWYRQAAGRGLQLLFYSVGIGQISSEVPQNLSASRPQDRQFILSSKKLLLSDSGFYLCAWTPPGYTGAFFGQGTRLTVV.

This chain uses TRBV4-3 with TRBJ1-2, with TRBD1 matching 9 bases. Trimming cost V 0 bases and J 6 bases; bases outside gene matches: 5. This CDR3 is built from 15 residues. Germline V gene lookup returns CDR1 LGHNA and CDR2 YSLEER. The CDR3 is CASSQDPDRGNGYTF. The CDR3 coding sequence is TGCGCCAGCAGCCAAGACCCTGACAGGGGGAATGGCTACACCTTC.

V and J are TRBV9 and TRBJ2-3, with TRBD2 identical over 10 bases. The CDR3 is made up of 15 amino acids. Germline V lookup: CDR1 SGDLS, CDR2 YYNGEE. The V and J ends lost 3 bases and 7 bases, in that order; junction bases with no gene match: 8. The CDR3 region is CASSGLAGGINTQYF. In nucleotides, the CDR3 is TGTGCCAGCAGCGGTTTAGCGGGGGGCATCAATACGCAGTATTTT. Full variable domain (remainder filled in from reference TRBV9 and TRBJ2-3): DSGVTQTPKHLITATGQRVTLRCSPRSGDLSVYWYQQSLDQGLQFLIQYYNGEERAKGNILERFSAQQFPDLHSELNLSSLELGDSALYFCASSGLAGGINTQYFGPGTRLTVL.

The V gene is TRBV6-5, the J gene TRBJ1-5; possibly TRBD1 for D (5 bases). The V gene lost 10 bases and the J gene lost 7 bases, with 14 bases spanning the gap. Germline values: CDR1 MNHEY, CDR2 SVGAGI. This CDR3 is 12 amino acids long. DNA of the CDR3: TGTGCCACCGGGGGTAAGCGGCAGCCCCAGCATTTT. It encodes CATGGKRQPQHF.

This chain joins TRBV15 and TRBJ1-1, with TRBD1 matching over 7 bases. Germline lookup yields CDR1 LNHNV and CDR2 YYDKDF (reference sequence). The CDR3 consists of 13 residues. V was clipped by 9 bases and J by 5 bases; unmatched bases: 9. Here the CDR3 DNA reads TGTGCCACGGGAACAGGGGAGTGGACTGAAGCTTTCTTT. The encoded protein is CATGTGEWTEAFF.